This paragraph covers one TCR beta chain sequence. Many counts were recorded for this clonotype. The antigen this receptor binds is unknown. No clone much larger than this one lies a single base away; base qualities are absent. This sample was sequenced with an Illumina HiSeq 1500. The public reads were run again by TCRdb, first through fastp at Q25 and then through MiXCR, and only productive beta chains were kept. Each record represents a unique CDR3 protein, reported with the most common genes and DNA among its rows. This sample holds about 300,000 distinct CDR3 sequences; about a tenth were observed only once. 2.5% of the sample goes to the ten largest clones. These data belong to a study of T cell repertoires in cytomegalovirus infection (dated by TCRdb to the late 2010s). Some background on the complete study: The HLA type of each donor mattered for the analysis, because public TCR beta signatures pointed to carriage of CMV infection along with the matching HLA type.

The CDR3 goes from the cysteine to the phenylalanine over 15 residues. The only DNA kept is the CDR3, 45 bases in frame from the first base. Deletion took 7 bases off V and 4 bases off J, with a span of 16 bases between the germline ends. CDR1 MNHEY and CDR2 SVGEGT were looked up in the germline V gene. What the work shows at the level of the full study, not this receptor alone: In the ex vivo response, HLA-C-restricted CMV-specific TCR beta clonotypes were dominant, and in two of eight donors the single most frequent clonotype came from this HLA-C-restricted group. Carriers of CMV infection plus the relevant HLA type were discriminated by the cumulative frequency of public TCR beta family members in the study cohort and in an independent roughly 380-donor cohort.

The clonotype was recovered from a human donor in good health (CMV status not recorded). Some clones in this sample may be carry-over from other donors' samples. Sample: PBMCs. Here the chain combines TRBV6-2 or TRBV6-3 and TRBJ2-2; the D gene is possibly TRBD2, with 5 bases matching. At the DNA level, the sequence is TGTGCCAGCATTCTTACTTCCGGAGGCACCGGGGAGCTGTTTTTT. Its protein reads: CASILTSGGTGELFF.